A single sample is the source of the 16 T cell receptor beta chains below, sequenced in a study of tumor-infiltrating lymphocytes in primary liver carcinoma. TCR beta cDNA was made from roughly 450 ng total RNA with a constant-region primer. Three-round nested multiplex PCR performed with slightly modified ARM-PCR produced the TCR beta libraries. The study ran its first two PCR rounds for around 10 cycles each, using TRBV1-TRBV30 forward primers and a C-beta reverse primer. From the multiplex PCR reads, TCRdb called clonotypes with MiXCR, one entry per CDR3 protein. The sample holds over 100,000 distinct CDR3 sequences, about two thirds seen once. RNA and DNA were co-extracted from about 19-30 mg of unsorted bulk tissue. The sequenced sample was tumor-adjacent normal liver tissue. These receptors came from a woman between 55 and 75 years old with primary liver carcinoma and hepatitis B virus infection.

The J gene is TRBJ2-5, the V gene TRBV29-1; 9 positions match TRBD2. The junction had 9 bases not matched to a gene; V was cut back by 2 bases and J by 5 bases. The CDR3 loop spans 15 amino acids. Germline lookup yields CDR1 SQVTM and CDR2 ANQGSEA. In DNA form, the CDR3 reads TGCAGCGTTGAACGGCTAGCGGGGATCTTCGAGACCCAGTACTTC. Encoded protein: CSVERLAGIFETQYF.

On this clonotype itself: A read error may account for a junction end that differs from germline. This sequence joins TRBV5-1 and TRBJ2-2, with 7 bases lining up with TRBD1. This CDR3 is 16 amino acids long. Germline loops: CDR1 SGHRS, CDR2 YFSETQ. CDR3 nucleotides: TGCGCCAGCTTCTCCCAGGAAGGGCTGAACACAGGGGAGCTGTCTTTT. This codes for CASFSQEGLNTGELSF.

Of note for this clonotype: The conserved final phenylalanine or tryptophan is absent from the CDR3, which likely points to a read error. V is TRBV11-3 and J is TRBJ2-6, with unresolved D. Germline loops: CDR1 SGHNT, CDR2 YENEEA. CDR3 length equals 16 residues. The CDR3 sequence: CASSFGGSAGTNVLTL. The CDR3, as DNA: TGTGCCAGCAGCTTCGGTGGGTCGGCTGGGACCAACGTCCTGACTTTA.

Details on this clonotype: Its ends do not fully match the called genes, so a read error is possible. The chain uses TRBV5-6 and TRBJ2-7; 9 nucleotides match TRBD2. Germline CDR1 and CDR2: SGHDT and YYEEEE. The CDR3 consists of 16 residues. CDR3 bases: TGTGCCAGCCGCTTGCTCGGGGCTAGCGGGACTCGGGAACAGTACTTC. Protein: CASRLLGASGTREQYF.

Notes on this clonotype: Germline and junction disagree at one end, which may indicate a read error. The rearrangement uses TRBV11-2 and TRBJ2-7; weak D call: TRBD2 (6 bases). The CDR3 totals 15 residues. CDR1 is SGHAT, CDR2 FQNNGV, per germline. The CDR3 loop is CARSLLTGVIYEHYF. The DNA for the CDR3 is TGCGCCAGGAGCTTATTGACGGGAGTGATCTACGAGCACTACTTC.

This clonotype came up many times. The CDR3 spells CASNPAAGGSPLHF. The CDR3 coding sequence is TGTGCCAGCAATCCAGCTGCTGGGGGCTCACCCCTCCACTTT. The chain joins TRBV28 to TRBJ1-6, with D possibly being TRBD1 (6 bases). With 7 bases removed from V and 10 bases from J, the gap between germline ends came to 17 bases. The CDR3 spans 14 residues. Looked up from germline, CDR1 is MDHEN and CDR2 is SYDVKM.

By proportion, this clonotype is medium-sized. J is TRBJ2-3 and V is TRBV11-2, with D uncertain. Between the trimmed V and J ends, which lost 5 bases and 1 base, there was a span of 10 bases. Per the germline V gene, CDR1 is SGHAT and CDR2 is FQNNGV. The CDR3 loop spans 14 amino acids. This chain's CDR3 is CASSDLVGTDTQYF. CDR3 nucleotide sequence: TGTGCCAGCAGCGATCTGGTGGGCACAGATACGCAGTATTTT.

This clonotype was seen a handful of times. The CDR3 DNA follows: TGTGCAGAAGGAGGTACCCAGACAGAAGACACCGGGGAGCTGTTTTTT. Translating it yields CAEGGTQTEDTGELFF. The rearrangement joins TRBV25-1 to TRBJ2-2; D possibly uses TRBD1 or TRBD2 (5 bases each). Germline loops: CDR1 MGHDK, CDR2 SYGVNS. The CDR3 contains 16 residues.

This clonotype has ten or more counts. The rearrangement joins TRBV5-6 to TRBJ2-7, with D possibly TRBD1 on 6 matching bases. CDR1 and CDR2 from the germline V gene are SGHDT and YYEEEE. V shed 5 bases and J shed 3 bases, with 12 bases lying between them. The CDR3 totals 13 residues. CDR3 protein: CASSSEGDYEQYF. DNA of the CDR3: TGTGCCAGCAGTAGCGAGGGGGACTACGAGCAGTACTTC.

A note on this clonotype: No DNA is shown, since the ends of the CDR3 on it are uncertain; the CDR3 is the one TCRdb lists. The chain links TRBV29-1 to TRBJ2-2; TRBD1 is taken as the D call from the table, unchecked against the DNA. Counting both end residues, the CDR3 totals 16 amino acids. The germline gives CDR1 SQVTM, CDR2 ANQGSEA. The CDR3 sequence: CRVVVWGGGNTGELFF.

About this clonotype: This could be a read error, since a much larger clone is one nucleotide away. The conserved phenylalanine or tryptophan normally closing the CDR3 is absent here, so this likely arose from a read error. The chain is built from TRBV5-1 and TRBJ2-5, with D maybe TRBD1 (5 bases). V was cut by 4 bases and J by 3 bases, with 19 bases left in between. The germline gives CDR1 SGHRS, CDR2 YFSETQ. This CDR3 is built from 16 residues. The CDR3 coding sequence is TGCGCCAGCAGCGACTTGGGGCAGACGGGCAAAGAGACCCAGTACTTA. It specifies CASSDLGQTGKETQYL.

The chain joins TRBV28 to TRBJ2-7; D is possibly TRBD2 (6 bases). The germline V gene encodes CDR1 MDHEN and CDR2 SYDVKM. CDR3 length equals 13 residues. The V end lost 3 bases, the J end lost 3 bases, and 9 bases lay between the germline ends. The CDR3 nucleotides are TGTGCCAGCAGTTTGTTCGGGGGCTACGAGCAGTACTTC. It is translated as CASSLFGGYEQYF.

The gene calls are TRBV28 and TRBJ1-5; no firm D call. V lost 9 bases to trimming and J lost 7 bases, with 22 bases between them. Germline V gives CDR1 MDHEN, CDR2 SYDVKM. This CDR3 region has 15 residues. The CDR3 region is CARTSGTGGYQPQHF. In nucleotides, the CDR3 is TGTGCCAGGACATCCGGAACGGGCGGATACCAGCCCCAGCATTTT. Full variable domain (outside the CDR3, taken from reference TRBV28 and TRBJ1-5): DVKVTQSSRYLVKRTGEKVFLECVQDMDHENMFWYRQDPGLGLRLIYFSYDVKMKEKGDIPEGYSVSREKKERFSLILESASTNQTSMYLCARTSGTGGYQPQHFGDGTRLSIL.

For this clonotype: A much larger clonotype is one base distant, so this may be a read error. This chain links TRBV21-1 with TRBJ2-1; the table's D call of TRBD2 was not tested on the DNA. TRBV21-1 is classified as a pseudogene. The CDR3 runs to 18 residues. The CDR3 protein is CASSKVELPGWVFNEQFF. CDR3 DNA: TGTGCCAGCAGCAAAGTGGAACTACCGGGATGGGTGTTCAATGAGCAGTTCTTC.

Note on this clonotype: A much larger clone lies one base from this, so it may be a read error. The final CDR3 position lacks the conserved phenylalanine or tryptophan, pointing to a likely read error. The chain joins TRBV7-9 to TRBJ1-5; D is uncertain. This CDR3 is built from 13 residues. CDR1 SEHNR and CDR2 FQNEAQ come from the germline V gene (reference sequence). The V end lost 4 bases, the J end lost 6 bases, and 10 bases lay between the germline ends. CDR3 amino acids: CASSYDRGQPQHI. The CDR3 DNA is TGTGCCAGCAGCTATGATCGGGGTCAGCCCCAGCATATT.

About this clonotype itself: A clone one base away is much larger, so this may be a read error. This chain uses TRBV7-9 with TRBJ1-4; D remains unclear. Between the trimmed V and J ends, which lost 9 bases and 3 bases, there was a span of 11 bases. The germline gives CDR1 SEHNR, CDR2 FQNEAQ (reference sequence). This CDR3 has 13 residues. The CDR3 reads CARSPRPNEKLFF. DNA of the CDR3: TGTGCCAGGAGCCCGAGACCTAATGAAAAACTGTTTTTT. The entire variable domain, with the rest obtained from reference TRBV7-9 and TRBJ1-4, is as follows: DTGVSQNPRHKITKRGQNVTFRCDPISEHNRLYWYRQTLGQGPEFLTYFQNEAQLEKSRLLSDRFSAERPKGSFSTLEIQRTEQGDSAMYLCARSPRPNEKLFFGSGTQLSVL.